These 28 T cell receptor beta chains were all obtained from the same sample, sequenced in a study of blood T cell repertoires in COVID-19. Only in-frame clones appear in the TCRdb table, and some are missing; sequencing was by immunoSEQ multiplex PCR. The top ten clones hold roughly 0.95% of a sample with about 260,000 clones, 80% to 90% of them seen once. Sequencing was performed on PBMCs or T cells enriched from blood (not recorded which). The receptor source for this set is a man aged 45-60 years who had been exposed to COVID-19.

J is TRBJ2-1 and V is TRBV4-2, with D perhaps matching TRBD2 (6 bases). V was trimmed by 6 bases and J by 3 bases, leaving 9 bases between them. Germline V CDR1 and CDR2: LGHNA, YNFKEQ. CDR3 length: 13 residues. CDR3 sequence reads: CASSGRIYNEQFF. The CDR3 bases are TGTGCCAGCAGTGGGAGGATCTACAATGAGCAGTTCTTC.

V and J are TRBV7-3 and TRBJ1-1, with D perhaps matching TRBD1 (5 bases). V was pared by 4 bases and J by 10 bases, with 13 bases between. CDR1 is SGHTA, CDR2 FQGTGA, per germline. The CDR3 runs 12 residues. The CDR3 spells CASSSGLFGAFF. The CDR3 DNA is TGTGCCAGCAGCTCGGGACTTTTCGGAGCTTTCTTT.

The V gene is TRBV5-5, the J gene TRBJ1-1; D not certain. The germline V and J ends were trimmed by 1 base and 2 bases, with 6 bases remaining between them. There are 13 residues in the CDR3. Germline values: CDR1 SGHKS, CDR2 YYEKEE (reference sequence). CDR3 coding DNA: TGTGCCAGCAGCTTGTATAGTAACACTGAAGCTTTCTTT. It specifies CASSLYSNTEAFF.

The rearrangement links TRBV5-1 to TRBJ1-1; the D gene is possibly TRBD1 (5 bases). There are 15 residues in the CDR3. Germline lookup yields CDR1 SGHRS and CDR2 YFSETQ. The ends were cut back, 0 bases at V and 1 base at J, with 10 bases in the middle. The CDR3 here is CASSLVGLQNTEAFF. The CDR3 DNA reads as TGCGCCAGCAGCTTGGTGGGACTTCAGAACACTGAAGCTTTCTTT.

The chain employs TRBV28 and TRBJ1-2, with TRBD1 matching 8 bases. Germline V gene lookup returns CDR1 MDHEN and CDR2 SYDVKM. The CDR3 loop spans 16 amino acids. J lost 1 base, V lost 2 bases, and 6 bases had no gene match. The CDR3 DNA is TGTGCCAGCAGTTTAATCAGGGGGCGCAGTAACTATGGCTACACCTTC. This codes for CASSLIRGRSNYGYTF.

V and J are TRBV6-5 and TRBJ1-2; D gene uncertain. Trimming took 0 bases from V and 6 from J, leaving 14 bases between them. This CDR3 region has 15 residues. In germline, CDR1 is MNHEY, CDR2 SVGAGI. CDR3 region: CASSYSLMSRDGYTF. As DNA, the CDR3 is TGTGCCAGCAGTTACTCGTTAATGAGCCGGGATGGCTACACCTTC.

This chain uses TRBV7-3 with TRBJ2-1, with 9 positions matching TRBD1. The CDR3 length is 15 residues. The V gene's germline CDR1 is SGHTA and CDR2 FQGTGA. J gave up 1 base and V 5 bases, and 3 bases lay outside the gene matches. CDR3: CASSLGTGSYNEQFF. The CDR3 DNA is TGTGCCAGCAGCCTAGGGACAGGGTCCTACAATGAGCAGTTCTTC.

This sequence joins TRBV15 and TRBJ2-1, with TRBD2 matching over 7 bases. The CDR3 length is 17 residues. The junction had 12 bases not matched to a gene; V was cut back by 3 bases and J by 4 bases. The germline CDR1 and CDR2 sequences are LNHNV and YYDKDF (reference sequence). The CDR3: CATSRDELGGIYNEQFF. CDR3 nucleotide sequence: TGTGCCACCAGCAGGGATGAACTGGGGGGGATATACAATGAGCAGTTCTTC.

This clone came up a few times. The V call is TRBV4-2, the J call TRBJ2-7; 10 bases line up with TRBD1. The germline V gene has CDR1 LGHNA and CDR2 YNFKEQ. The CDR3 has 15 amino acids. The V and J ends lost 3 bases and 4 bases, in that order; junction bases with no gene match: 6. CDR3 sequence reads: CASSQWTGGSYEQYV. The CDR3 region has the DNA TGTGCCAGCAGCCAGTGGACAGGGGGTAGTTACGAGCAGTACGTC.

The chain is built from TRBV25-1 and TRBJ1-2; D uncertain. This CDR3 region has 16 residues. Trimming removed 8 bases at V and 6 bases at J, with 25 bases between. Germline assignment: CDR1 MGHDK and CDR2 SYGVNS. In DNA form, the CDR3 reads TGTGCCAGCGCCCCCCTAAAAGGAGGCGGGGAGGATGGCTACACCTTC. Translating gives CASAPLKGGGEDGYTF.

The J gene is TRBJ1-1, the V gene TRBV5-6; 7 bases map to TRBD1. CDR1 SGHDT and CDR2 YYEEEE come from the germline V gene. This CDR3 has 15 residues. J was trimmed by 4 bases and V by 0 bases; bases with no gene match: 6. CDR3 amino acids: CASSLDRGLGTEAFF. The CDR3 region has the DNA TGTGCCAGCAGCTTGGACAGGGGATTGGGCACTGAAGCTTTCTTT.

The V call is TRBV11-1, the J call TRBJ2-5, with TRBD2 identical over 7 bases. The trim removed 5 bases at V and 3 bases at J, leaving 3 bases unmatched. This CDR3 is built from 13 residues. Looked up from germline, CDR1 is SGHAT and CDR2 is FQDESV (reference sequence). CDR3 loop: CASSRTREETQYF. CDR3 sequence (DNA): TGTGCCAGCAGCCGGACTAGGGAAGAGACCCAGTACTTC.

The J gene is TRBJ2-5, the V gene TRBV30; D unclear. The V and J ends lost 0 bases and 7 bases respectively, with 6 bases between them. The CDR3 sequence is 11 residues long. Germline V CDR1 and CDR2: GTSNPN, SVGIG (reference sequence). The CDR3 DNA follows: TGTGCCTGGAGTGTAGACACGACCCAGTACTTC. Encoded protein: CAWSVDTTQYF.

CDR3 sequence: CASSYRTDSSYEQYF. The CDR3 DNA is TGTGCCAGCAGTTACCGTACGGACAGTTCCTACGAGCAGTACTTC. The V call is TRBV6-6, the J call TRBJ2-7; perhaps TRBD1 as D (6 bases). Trimming stripped 2 bases from V and 1 base from J, with 12 bases between. The CDR3 is made up of 15 amino acids. The germline V gene has CDR1 MNHNY and CDR2 SVGAGI (reference sequence).

The chain employs TRBV19 and TRBJ2-3; TRBD2 matches at 8 bases. This CDR3 comprises 16 residues. V trimming: 4 bases; J trimming: 2 bases; junction bases outside the gene matches: 8. The germline CDR1 and CDR2 sequences are LNHDA and SQIVND (reference sequence). The CDR3 sequence is CASSTSRGGYTDTQYF. The CDR3 coding sequence is TGTGCCAGTAGTACGAGTCGGGGGGGTTACACAGATACGCAGTATTTT.

The rearrangement uses TRBV5-1 and TRBJ2-1, with 9 bases identical to TRBD2. V gave up 1 base and J gave up 1 base; unmatched junction bases: 3. The CDR3 has 16 residues. Germline lookup yields CDR1 SGHRS and CDR2 YFSETQ. The CDR3 nucleotides read TGCGCCAGCAGCTTGACTAGCGGGTTGTCCTACAATGAGCAGTTCTTC. Translated, it gives CASSLTSGLSYNEQFF. Looking up the rest from reference TRBV5-1 and TRBJ2-1 gives the full variable domain: KAGVTQTPRYLIKTRGQQVTLSCSPISGHRSVSWYQQTPGQGLQFLFEYFSETQRNKGNFPGRFSGRQFSNSRSEMNVSTLELGDSALYLCASSLTSGLSYNEQFFGPGTRLTVL.

The V and J genes are TRBV5-5 and TRBJ2-5; 7 bases fit TRBD1. The CDR3 consists of 13 residues. Unmatched junction bases numbered 2, after V lost 4 bases and J lost 2 bases. Germline CDR1 reads SGHKS; CDR2 reads YYEKEE (reference sequence). This CDR3 reads CASSGGQQETQYF. The CDR3 DNA is TGTGCCAGCAGCGGGGGACAGCAAGAGACCCAGTACTTC.

The chain couples TRBV6-6 to TRBJ1-4; 7 bases line up with TRBD1. The length of the CDR3 is 16 residues. CDR1 and CDR2 from the germline V gene are MNHNY and SVGAGI (reference sequence). After removal of 4 bases from V and 1 base from J, the junction contained 6 bases not matched to a gene. The CDR3 coding sequence is TGTGCCAGCAGTTTCTCCAGGGGGGTAACTAATGAAAAACTGTTTTTT. It specifies CASSFSRGVTNEKLFF.

The rearrangement joins TRBV5-1 to TRBJ1-2, with 10 bases fitting TRBD1. Germline-derived CDR1 and CDR2 are SGHRS and YFSETQ. Trimming removed 4 bases from V and 4 bases from J; junction bases left unmatched: 4. There are 14 residues in the CDR3. The CDR3, as DNA: TGCGCCAGCAGCACTAGGACAGGGGGCTATGGCTACACCTTC. Its protein product is CASSTRTGGYGYTF.

V usage is TRBV12-3 or TRBV12-4 and J usage is TRBJ1-1; D call uncertain. The CDR3 extends over 12 amino acids. Trimming left V 6 bases short and J 5 bases short, with 10 bases between. The CDR3 reads CASSPTSTEAFF. The CDR3 region has the DNA TGTGCCAGCAGCCCTACGTCGACTGAAGCTTTCTTT.

This chain connects TRBV28 to TRBJ1-5; D unclear. The V gene lost 6 bases and the J gene lost 3 bases, with 15 bases spanning the gap. This CDR3 has 15 amino acids. Germline V gene data show CDR1 as MDHEN and CDR2 as SYDVKM. CDR3: CASRRTGSFNQPQHF. In nucleotides, the CDR3 is TGTGCCAGCAGACGAACCGGGTCCTTCAATCAGCCCCAGCATTTT.

The V gene is TRBV29-1, the J gene TRBJ2-1; a weak D match, TRBD1 (6 bases). V shed 6 bases and J shed 10 bases, with 16 bases lying between them. Germline V CDR1 and CDR2: SQVTM, ANQGSEA. This CDR3 spans 12 amino acids. The CDR3 region is CSVQRGSGEQFF. The CDR3, as DNA: TGCAGCGTCCAAAGGGGGAGCGGCGAGCAGTTCTTC.

The rearrangement links TRBV12-3 or TRBV12-4 to TRBJ1-2; a weak D match, TRBD1 (6 bases). The V end lost 4 bases, the J end lost 7 bases, and 10 bases lay between the germline ends. The CDR3 runs to 12 residues. This chain's CDR3 is CASSSGAVGYTF. As DNA, the CDR3 is TGTGCCAGCAGTTCAGGGGCGGTTGGCTACACCTTC.

V is TRBV7-9 and J is TRBJ1-6, with TRBD1 matching 7 bases. This CDR3 spans 14 amino acids. CDR1 is SEHNR and CDR2 is FQNEAQ in the germline V gene (reference sequence). V was clipped by 4 bases and J by 10 bases; unmatched bases: 7. The DNA of the CDR3 is TGTGCCAGCAGCTCGCAGACAGGGTGGTCACCCCTCCACTTT. This sequence encodes CASSSQTGWSPLHF.

This clone was detected only a few times. CDR3 residues: CASSSQQGRNTIYF. The CDR3 DNA is TGTGCCAGCAGCTCCCAACAGGGACGCAACACCATATATTTT. The gene calls are TRBV9 and TRBJ1-3, with a weak D call TRBD1 (6 bases). The CDR3 sequence is 14 residues long. V was cut by 4 bases and J by 7 bases, with 15 bases left in between. The germline V gene has CDR1 SGDLS and CDR2 YYNGEE.

This sequence joins TRBV11-1 and TRBJ2-2, with 8 nucleotides matching TRBD1. The CDR3 is 14 residues long. Germline CDR1 reads SGHAT; CDR2 reads FQDESV (reference sequence). Trimming took 6 bases from V and 5 from J; bases not matched to a gene: 5. The CDR3 bases are TGTGCCAGCAGGGGGACAGGCGGGACCGGGGAGCTGTTTTTT. It is translated as CASRGTGGTGELFF.

The chain recombines TRBV14 with TRBJ2-1; 8 bases are shared with TRBD2. The length of the CDR3 is 18 residues. The trim removed 0 bases at V and 6 bases at J, leaving 13 bases unmatched. CDR1 is SGHDN and CDR2 is FVKESK in the germline V gene. The DNA for the CDR3 is TGTGCCAGCAGCCAAGATTGGATCGCGGGGGGTTCCCTCAATGAGCAGTTCTTC. Protein sequence: CASSQDWIAGGSLNEQFF.

The chain links TRBV9 to TRBJ1-2, with a tentative D call TRBD1 (5 bases). This CDR3 has 16 amino acids. V shed 0 bases and J shed 2 bases, with 14 bases lying between them. Germline CDR1 SGDLS, CDR2 YYNGEE. This chain's CDR3 is CASSVGVGALNYGYTF. CDR3 nucleotides: TGTGCCAGCAGCGTAGGAGTAGGGGCCCTAAACTATGGCTACACCTTC.